The 9 T cell receptor beta chains reported below all come from one sample, sequenced in a study of cytomegalovirus exposure and HLA in healthy donors. PCR primers comprised 60 Vbeta and 13 Jbeta primers. Method: immunoSEQ multiplex PCR; TCRdb's copy keeps in-frame clones and lacks some. The table lists roughly 100,000 clones, approximately 73% of them singletons. Sequences were obtained from PBMCs. Receptors were obtained from a man aged 35-49 years in good health and CMV-seronegative.

This rearrangement joins TRBV6-1 to TRBJ1-5; unclear D gene. The V gene lost 7 bases and the J gene lost 11 bases, with 15 bases spanning the gap. The CDR3 is 12 residues long. Germline values: CDR1 MNHNS, CDR2 SASEGT. The chain's CDR3 is CASNFGSRAQHF. CDR3 nucleotide sequence: TGTGCCAGCAATTTCGGCTCGAGGGCCCAGCATTTT.

V gene TRBV2 combines with J gene TRBJ1-6, with D perhaps matching TRBD1 (5 bases). Germline V gives CDR1 SNHLY, CDR2 FYNNEI. This CDR3 has 15 residues. V was cut by 3 bases and J by 7 bases, with 13 bases left in between. The CDR3 bases are TGTGCCAGCAGTGAGGAGGGGATGGGGAATTCACCCCTCCACTTT. Its translation is CASSEEGMGNSPLHF.

The CDR3 reads CASSPLGQGASYEQYF. In DNA, the CDR3 is TGTGCCAGCTCACCCCTAGGACAGGGGGCCTCCTACGAGCAGTACTTC. The rearrangement uses TRBV18 and TRBJ2-7; TRBD1 matches at 11 bases. CDR3 length: 16 amino acids. Germline CDR1 and CDR2: KGHSH and LQKENI. J gave up 0 bases and V 3 bases, and 4 bases lay outside the gene matches. Combining the CDR3 with reference TRBV18 and TRBJ2-7 gives the whole variable domain NAGVMQNPRHLVRRRGQEARLRCSPMKGHSHVYWYRQLPEEGLKFMVYLQKENIIDESGMPKERFSAEFPKEGPSILRIQQVVRGDSAAYFCASSPLGQGASYEQYFGPGTRLTVT.

This clone was seen just once. The chain joins TRBV28 to TRBJ2-7; a weak D match, TRBD1 (6 bases). Trimming shortened V by 2 bases and J by 4 bases, and 9 bases separated the two germline ends. The germline V gene has CDR1 MDHEN and CDR2 SYDVKM. The CDR3 loop spans 13 amino acids. CDR3 DNA sequence: TGTGCCAGCAGTTTAGGGACAACTTACGAGCAGTACTTC. Translating gives CASSLGTTYEQYF. Complete variable domain (other parts from reference TRBV28 and TRBJ2-7): DVKVTQSSRYLVKRTGEKVFLECVQDMDHENMFWYRQDPGLGLRLIYFSYDVKMKEKGDIPEGYSVSREKKERFSLILESASTNQTSMYLCASSLGTTYEQYFGPGTRLTVT.

The chain links TRBV2 to TRBJ1-2; 9 positions match TRBD1. The germline gives CDR1 SNHLY, CDR2 FYNNEI. The CDR3 extends over 13 amino acids. V lost 4 bases and J lost 8; bases outside the gene matches: 5. The CDR3 DNA follows: TGTGCCAGCAGTGGATTGGACAGGGGCGGCTACACCTTC. This codes for CASSGLDRGGYTF.

The CDR3 spells CAWTPLDRGLTEAFF. CDR3 sequence (DNA): TGTGCCTGGACCCCACTGGACAGGGGGTTGACTGAAGCTTTCTTT. This sequence joins TRBV30 and TRBJ1-1, with 10 bases that match TRBD1. Unmatched junction bases numbered 10, after V lost 4 bases and J lost 5 bases. The CDR3 is made up of 15 amino acids. CDR1 is GTSNPN, CDR2 SVGIG, per germline (reference sequence).

This chain uses TRBV2 with TRBJ2-4; tentative D call: TRBD1 (6 bases). The CDR3 sequence is 15 residues long. Germline CDR1 SNHLY, CDR2 FYNNEI. Trimming cost V 6 bases and J 2 bases, with 14 bases left between them. The CDR3 reads CASSPRGGTKNIQYF. The DNA of the CDR3 is TGTGCCAGCAGCCCCAGGGGCGGAACCAAAAACATTCAGTACTTC.

This clone was recorded a few times. This CDR3 is CASSSSGGTTADTQYF. In DNA, the CDR3 is TGCGCCAGCAGCTCTAGCGGGGGGACAACGGCAGATACGCAGTATTTT. This sequence joins TRBV5-1 and TRBJ2-3, with TRBD2 identical over 11 bases. Germline V gene lookup returns CDR1 SGHRS and CDR2 YFSETQ. CDR3 size: 16 residues. With V trimmed by 3 bases and J by 4 bases, 7 bases remained unmatched.

The CDR3 is CASSFGGPYEQYF. The CDR3 DNA reads as TGTGCCAGCAGCTTTGGTGGGCCCTACGAGCAGTACTTC. The chain couples TRBV5-6 to TRBJ2-7; D gene uncertain. Germline values: CDR1 SGHDT, CDR2 YYEEEE. This CDR3 comprises 13 residues. V lost 2 bases and J lost 2, with 8 bases in between.